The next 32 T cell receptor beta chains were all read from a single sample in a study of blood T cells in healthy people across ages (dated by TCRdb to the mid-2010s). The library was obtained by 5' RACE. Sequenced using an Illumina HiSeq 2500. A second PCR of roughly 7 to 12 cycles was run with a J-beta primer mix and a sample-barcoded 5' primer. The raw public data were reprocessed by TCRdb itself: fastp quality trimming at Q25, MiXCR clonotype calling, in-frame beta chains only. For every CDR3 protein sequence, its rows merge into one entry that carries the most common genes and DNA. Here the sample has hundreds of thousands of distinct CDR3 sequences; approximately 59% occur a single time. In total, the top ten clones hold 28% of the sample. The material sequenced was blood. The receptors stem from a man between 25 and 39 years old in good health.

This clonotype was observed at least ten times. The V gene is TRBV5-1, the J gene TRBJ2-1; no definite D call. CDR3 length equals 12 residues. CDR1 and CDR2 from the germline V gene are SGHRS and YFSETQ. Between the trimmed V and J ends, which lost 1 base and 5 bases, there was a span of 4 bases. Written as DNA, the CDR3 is TGCGCCAGCAGCTTGTCTAACAATGAGCAGTTCTTC. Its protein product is CASSLSNNEQFF.

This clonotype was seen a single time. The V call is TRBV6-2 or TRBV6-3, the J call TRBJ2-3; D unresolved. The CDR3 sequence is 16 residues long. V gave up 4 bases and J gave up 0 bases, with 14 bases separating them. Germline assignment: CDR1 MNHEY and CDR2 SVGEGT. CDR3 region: CASSSPRRTSTDTQYF. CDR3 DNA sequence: TGTGCCAGCAGTTCGCCTCGGCGAACTAGCACAGATACGCAGTATTTT.

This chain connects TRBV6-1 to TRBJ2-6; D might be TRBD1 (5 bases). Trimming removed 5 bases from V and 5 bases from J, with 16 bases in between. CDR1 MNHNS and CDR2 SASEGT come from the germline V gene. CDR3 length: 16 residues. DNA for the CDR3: TGTGCCAGCAGTCGACAGTTATCGCTTCGGGCCAACGTCCTGACTTTC. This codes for CASSRQLSLRANVLTF.

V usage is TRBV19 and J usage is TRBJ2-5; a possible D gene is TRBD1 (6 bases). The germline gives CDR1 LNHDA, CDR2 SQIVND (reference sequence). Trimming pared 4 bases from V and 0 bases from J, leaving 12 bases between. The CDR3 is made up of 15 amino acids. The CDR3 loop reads CASSTPWDNQETQYF. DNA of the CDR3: TGTGCCAGTAGTACCCCGTGGGACAACCAAGAGACCCAGTACTTC.

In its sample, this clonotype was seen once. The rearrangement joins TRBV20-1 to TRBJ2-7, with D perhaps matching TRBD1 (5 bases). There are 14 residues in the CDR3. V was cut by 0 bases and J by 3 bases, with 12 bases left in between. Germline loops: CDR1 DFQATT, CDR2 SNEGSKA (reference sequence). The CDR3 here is CSARDSRAFYEQYF. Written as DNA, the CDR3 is TGCAGTGCTAGAGATAGCAGGGCGTTCTACGAGCAGTACTTC.

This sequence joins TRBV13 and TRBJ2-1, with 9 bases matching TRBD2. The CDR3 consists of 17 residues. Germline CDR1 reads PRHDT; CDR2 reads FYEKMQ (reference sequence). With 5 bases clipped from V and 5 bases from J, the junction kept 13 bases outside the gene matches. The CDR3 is CASSQIRAGGPHNEQFF. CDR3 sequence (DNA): TGTGCCAGCAGCCAAATACGTGCGGGGGGGCCCCACAATGAGCAGTTCTTC.

This CDR3 reads CASSPTGGGKNTEAFF. The CDR3 DNA reads as TGTGCCAGCTCGCCAACAGGGGGCGGGAAGAACACTGAAGCTTTCTTT. This rearrangement joins TRBV7-9 to TRBJ1-1; the match to TRBD1 covers 9 bases. V dropped 8 bases and J dropped 1; count of bases not matched to a gene: 11. This CDR3 comprises 16 residues. CDR1 is SEHNR and CDR2 is FQNEAQ in the germline V gene (reference sequence).

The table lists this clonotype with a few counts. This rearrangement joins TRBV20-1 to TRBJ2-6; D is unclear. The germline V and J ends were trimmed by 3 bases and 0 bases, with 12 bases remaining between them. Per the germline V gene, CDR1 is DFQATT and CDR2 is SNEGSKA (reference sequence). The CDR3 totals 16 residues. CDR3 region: CSARTPSSSGANVLTF. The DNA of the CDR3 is TGCAGTGCTAGGACCCCATCGAGCTCTGGGGCCAACGTCCTGACTTTC.

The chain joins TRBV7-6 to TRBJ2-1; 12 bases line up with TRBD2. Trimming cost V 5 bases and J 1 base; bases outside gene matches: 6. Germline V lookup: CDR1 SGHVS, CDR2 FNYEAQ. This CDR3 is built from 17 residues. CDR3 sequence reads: CASSATTSGGSYNEQFF. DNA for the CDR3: TGTGCCAGCAGCGCTACGACTAGCGGGGGTTCCTACAATGAGCAGTTCTTC.

The CDR3 sequence is CASSQEYSQYF. The CDR3 DNA follows: TGTGCCAGCAGCCAAGAATACAGTCAGTACTTC. V and J are TRBV7-2 and TRBJ2-4; the D is unclear. This CDR3 comprises 11 residues. V lost 5 bases, J lost 12 bases, and 11 bases lay in between. The V gene's germline CDR1 is SGHTA and CDR2 FQGNSA.

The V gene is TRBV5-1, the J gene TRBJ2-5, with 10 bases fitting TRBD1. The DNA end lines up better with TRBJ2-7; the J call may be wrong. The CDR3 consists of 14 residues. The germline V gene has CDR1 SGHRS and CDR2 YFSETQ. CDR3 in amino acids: CASSDRGPEYEQYF. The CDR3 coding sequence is TGCGCCAGCAGCGACAGGGGGCCAGAGTACGAGCAGTACTTC.

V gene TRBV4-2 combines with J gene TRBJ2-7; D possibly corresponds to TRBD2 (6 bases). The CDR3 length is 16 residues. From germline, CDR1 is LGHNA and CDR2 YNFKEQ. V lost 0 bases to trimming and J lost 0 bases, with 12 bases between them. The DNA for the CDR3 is TGTGCCAGCAGCCAAGAGGGACTCCTTATCTCCTACGAGCAGTACTTC. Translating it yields CASSQEGLLISYEQYF.

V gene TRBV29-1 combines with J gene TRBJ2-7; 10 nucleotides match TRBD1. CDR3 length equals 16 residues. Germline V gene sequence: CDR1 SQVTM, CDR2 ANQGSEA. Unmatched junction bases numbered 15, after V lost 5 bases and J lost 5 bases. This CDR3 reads CSVQLLRDRGSHEQYF. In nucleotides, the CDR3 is TGCAGCGTTCAACTACTTCGGGACAGGGGATCGCACGAGCAGTACTTC.

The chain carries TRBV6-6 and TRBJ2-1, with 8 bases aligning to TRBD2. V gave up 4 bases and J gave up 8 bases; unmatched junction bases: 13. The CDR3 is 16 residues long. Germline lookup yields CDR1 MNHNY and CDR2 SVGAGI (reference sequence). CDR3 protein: CASSSVAGTAFHEQFF. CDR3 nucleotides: TGTGCCAGCAGTTCCGTAGCGGGGACGGCTTTCCATGAGCAGTTCTTC.

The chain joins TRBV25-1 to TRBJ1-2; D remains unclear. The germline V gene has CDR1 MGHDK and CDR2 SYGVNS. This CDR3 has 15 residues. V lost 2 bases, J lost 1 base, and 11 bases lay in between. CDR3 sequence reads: CASSEGPGLNYGYTF. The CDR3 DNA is TGTGCCAGCAGTGAAGGGCCAGGTCTTAACTATGGCTACACCTTC.

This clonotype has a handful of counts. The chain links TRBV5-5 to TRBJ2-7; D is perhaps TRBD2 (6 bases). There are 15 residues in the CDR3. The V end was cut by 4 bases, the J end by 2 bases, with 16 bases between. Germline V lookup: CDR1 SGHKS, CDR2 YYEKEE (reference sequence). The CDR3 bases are TGTGCCAGCAGCCTCGAACCGGGACTGGCCTACGAGCAGTACTTC. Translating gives CASSLEPGLAYEQYF.

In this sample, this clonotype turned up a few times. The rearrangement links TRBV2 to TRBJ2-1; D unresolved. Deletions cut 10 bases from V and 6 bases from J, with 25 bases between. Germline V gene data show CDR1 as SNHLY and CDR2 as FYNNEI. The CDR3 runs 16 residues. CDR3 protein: CATPAPPSDQVNEQFF. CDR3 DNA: TGTGCCACTCCAGCCCCCCCCAGCGATCAGGTCAATGAGCAGTTCTTC.

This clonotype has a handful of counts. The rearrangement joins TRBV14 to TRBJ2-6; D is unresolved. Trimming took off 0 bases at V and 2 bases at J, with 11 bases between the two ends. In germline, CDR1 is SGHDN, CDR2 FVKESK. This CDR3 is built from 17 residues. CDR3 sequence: CASSQDSGEAGANVLTF. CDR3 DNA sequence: TGTGCCAGCAGCCAAGATTCCGGAGAGGCTGGGGCCAACGTCCTGACTTTC. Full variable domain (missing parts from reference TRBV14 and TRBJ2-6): EAGVTQFPSHSVIEKGQTVTLRCDPISGHDNLYWYRRVMGKEIKFLLHFVKESKQDESGMPNNRFLAERTGGTYSTLKVQPAELEDSGVYFCASSQDSGEAGANVLTFGAGSRLTVL.

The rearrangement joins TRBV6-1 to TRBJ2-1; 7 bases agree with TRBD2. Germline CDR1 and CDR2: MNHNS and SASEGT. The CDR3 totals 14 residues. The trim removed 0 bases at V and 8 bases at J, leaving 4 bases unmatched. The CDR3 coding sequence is TGTGCCAGCAGTGAAGCGGGGGGGGAGGATGAGCAGTTCTTC. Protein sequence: CASSEAGGEDEQFF.

CDR3 bases: TGTGCCAGCAGCTTGGGCAATGGAGAGGGAGGTCGCGAGCAGTACTTC. Amino acids: CASSLGNGEGGREQYF. The J gene is TRBJ2-7, the V gene TRBV7-9, with a tentative D call TRBD2 (6 bases). The length of the CDR3 is 16 residues. V was cut by 3 bases and J by 6 bases, with 21 bases left in between. The germline V gene has CDR1 SEHNR and CDR2 FQNEAQ (reference sequence).

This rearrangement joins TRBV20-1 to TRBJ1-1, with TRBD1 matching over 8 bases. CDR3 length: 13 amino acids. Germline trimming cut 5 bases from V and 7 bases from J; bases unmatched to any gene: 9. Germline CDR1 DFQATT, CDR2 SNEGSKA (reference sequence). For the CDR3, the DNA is TGCAGTGCTCCCCCCAGGGGGCGGGGTGAAGCTTTCTTT. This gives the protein CSAPPRGRGEAFF.

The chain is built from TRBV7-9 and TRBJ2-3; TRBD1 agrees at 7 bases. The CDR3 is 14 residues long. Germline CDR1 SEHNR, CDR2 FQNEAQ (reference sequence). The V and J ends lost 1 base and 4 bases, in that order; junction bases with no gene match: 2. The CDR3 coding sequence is TGTGCCAGCAGCTTAGAGACAGGGTCAGATACGCAGTATTTT. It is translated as CASSLETGSDTQYF.

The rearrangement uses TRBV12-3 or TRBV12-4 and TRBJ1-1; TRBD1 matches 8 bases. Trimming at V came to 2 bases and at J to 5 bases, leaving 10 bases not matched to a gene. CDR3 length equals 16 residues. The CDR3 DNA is TGTGCCAGCAGTTTATGGGGGTTGACAGGGGAAACTGAAGCTTTCTTT. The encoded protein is CASSLWGLTGETEAFF.

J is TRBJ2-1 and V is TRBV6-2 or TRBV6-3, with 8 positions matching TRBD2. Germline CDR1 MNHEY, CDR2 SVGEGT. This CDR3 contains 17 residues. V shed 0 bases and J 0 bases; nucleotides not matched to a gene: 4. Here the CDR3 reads CASSYSSLAGSYNEQFF. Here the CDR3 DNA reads TGTGCCAGCAGTTACTCCTCGCTAGCGGGCTCCTACAATGAGCAGTTCTTC.

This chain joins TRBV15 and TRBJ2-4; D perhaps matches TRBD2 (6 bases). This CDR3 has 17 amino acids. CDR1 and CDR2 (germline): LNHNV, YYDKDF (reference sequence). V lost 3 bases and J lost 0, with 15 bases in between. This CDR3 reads CATSSLGGLLAKNIQYF. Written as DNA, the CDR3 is TGTGCCACCAGCAGTCTCGGGGGACTGCTAGCCAAAAACATTCAGTACTTC.

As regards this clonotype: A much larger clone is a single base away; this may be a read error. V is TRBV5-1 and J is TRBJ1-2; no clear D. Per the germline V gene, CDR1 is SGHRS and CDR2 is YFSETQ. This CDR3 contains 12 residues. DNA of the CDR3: TGCTCCAGCAGCGCCCGTTCCTATGGCTACACCTTC. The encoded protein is CSSSARSYGYTF.

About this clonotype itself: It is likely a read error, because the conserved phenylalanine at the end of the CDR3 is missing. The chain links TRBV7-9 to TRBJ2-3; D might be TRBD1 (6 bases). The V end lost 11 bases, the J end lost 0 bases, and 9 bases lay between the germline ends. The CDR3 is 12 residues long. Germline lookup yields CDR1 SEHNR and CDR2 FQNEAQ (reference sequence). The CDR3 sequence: CAHRDSTDTQYL. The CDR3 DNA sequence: TGTGCCCACAGGGATAGCACAGATACGCAGTATTTA.

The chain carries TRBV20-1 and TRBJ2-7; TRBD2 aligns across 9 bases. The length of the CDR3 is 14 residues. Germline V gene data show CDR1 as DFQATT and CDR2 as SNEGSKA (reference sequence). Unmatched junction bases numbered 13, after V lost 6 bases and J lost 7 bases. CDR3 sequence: CSATSGGSLGEQYF. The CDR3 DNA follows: TGCAGTGCGACCAGCGGGGGGTCGCTTGGGGAGCAGTACTTC.

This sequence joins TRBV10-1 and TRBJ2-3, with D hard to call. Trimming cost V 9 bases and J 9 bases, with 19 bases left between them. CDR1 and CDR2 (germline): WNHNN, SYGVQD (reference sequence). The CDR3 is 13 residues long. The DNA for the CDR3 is TGCGCCAGGCCATCGGACGGCTTGGGCACGCAGTATTTT. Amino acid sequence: CARPSDGLGTQYF.

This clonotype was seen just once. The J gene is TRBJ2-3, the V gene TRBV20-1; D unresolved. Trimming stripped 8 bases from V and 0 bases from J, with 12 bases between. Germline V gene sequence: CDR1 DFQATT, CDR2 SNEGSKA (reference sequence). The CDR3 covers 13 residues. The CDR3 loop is CSPRGASTDTQYF. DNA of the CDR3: TGCAGTCCAAGAGGTGCTAGCACAGATACGCAGTATTTT.

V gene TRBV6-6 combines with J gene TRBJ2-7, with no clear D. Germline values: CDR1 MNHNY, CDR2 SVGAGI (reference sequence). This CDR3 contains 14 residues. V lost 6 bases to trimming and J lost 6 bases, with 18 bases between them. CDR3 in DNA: TGTGCCAGCAGGGGTAGGGAATGGGCGGTCGAGCAGTACTTC. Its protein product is CASRGREWAVEQYF.

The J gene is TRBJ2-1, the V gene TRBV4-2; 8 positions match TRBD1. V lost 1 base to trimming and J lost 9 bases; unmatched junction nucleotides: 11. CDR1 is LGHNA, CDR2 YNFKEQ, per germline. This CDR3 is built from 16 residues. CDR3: CASSQGTGYPRVEQFF. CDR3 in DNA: TGTGCCAGCAGCCAAGGGACAGGGTATCCACGGGTTGAGCAGTTCTTC.